These 31 T cell receptor beta chains were all obtained from the same sample, sequenced in a study of shared T cell receptors in the human thymus. The protocol was immunoSEQ multiplex PCR, while the TCRdb copy is restricted to in-frame clones and leaves out a portion. The sample gives 720,000 or so clones, 80% to 90% of which show up once; more than 0.01% is in the top ten. This sample also belongs to another study, concerning human thymus T cells.

Material: thymocytes. The source of these receptors is a girl less than two years old with a congenital heart defect.

CDR3 residues: CAISDYRPNIPTSYEQYF. The CDR3 nucleotides read TGTGCCATCAGTGACTACAGGCCGAATATCCCCACCTCCTACGAGCAGTACTTC. The chain links TRBV10-3 to TRBJ2-7; weak D call: TRBD1 (5 bases). This CDR3 is built from 18 residues. In germline, CDR1 is ENHRY, CDR2 SYGVKD. V was trimmed by 3 bases and J by 0 bases, leaving 21 bases between them.

This clone has a handful of counts. This chain connects TRBV6-6 to TRBJ2-7; no clear D. CDR1 and CDR2 from the germline V gene are MNHNY and SVGAGI (reference sequence). This CDR3 has 13 residues. V lost 2 bases, J lost 0 bases, and 5 bases lay in between. CDR3 DNA: TGTGCCAGCAGTTACCCGGGCTCCTACGAGCAGTACTTC. Translated, it gives CASSYPGSYEQYF.

The V call is TRBV5-1, the J call TRBJ2-1; TRBD2 matches 7 bases. The CDR3 extends over 17 amino acids. Germline CDR1 SGHRS, CDR2 YFSETQ. J gave up 0 bases and V 0 bases, and 6 bases lay outside the gene matches. The CDR3 sequence: CASSLDLAGSSYNEQFF. DNA of the CDR3: TGCGCCAGCAGCTTGGATTTAGCGGGTAGCTCCTACAATGAGCAGTTCTTC.

V and J are TRBV9 and TRBJ1-1; TRBD1 agrees at 8 bases. Germline V gives CDR1 SGDLS, CDR2 YYNGEE. Trimming removed 3 bases from V and 4 bases from J; junction bases left unmatched: 17. The CDR3 is 18 residues long. The CDR3 loop reads CASSAPGQENIQGTEAFF. The CDR3 DNA reads TGTGCCAGCAGCGCGCCGGGACAGGAAAACATCCAGGGCACTGAAGCTTTCTTT.

The chain has TRBV30 and TRBJ2-3; 7 bases are shared with TRBD2. The CDR3 loop spans 16 amino acids. Germline CDR1 reads GTSNPN; CDR2 reads SVGIG (reference sequence). The ends lost 0 bases at V and 2 bases at J; junction bases unmatched: 8. The CDR3 region has the DNA TGTGCCTGGAGTGTTAGAGGCGGGGGATTCACAGATACGCAGTATTTT. Amino acids: CAWSVRGGGFTDTQYF.

The genes are TRBV5-4 and TRBJ1-6; a possible D gene is TRBD1 (6 bases). The germline V gene has CDR1 SGHNT and CDR2 YYREEE (reference sequence). The CDR3 consists of 19 residues. Trimming stripped 3 bases from V and 13 bases from J, with 32 bases between. This chain's CDR3 is CASSSWGGTLGARWIPLHF. In DNA form, the CDR3 reads TGTGCCAGCAGCTCATGGGGGGGCACGTTGGGGGCACGGTGGATCCCCCTCCACTTT.

The gene calls are TRBV6-1 and TRBJ1-2, with 9 bases that match TRBD1. The V gene's germline CDR1 is MNHNS and CDR2 SASEGT. The CDR3 is 14 residues long. Trimming took 6 bases from V and 4 from J; bases not matched to a gene: 6. Here the CDR3 reads CASRGQGNGYGYTF. The DNA for the CDR3 is TGTGCCAGCAGGGGACAGGGAAATGGCTATGGCTACACCTTC.

As regards this clone: This CDR3 is missing its conserved last phenylalanine or tryptophan, likely due to a read error. The chain joins TRBV4-1 to TRBJ1-3, with D uncertain. V lost 0 bases, J lost 4 bases, and 16 bases lay in between. CDR3 length: 17 amino acids. Germline V gene sequence: CDR1 MGHRA, CDR2 YSYEKL. CDR3 coding DNA: TGCGCCAGCAGCCAAGATGGGTCTCAAGCGGGAGGAAACACCATATATTCT. As protein: CASSQDGSQAGGNTIYS.

V usage is TRBV18 and J usage is TRBJ2-2; the match to TRBD1 covers 10 bases. The CDR3 loop spans 17 amino acids. Germline assignment: CDR1 KGHSH and CDR2 LQKENI. Germline trimming cut 3 bases from V and 4 bases from J; bases unmatched to any gene: 8. CDR3: CASSPSRTGGSTGELFF. The CDR3 nucleotides read TGTGCCAGCTCACCCTCCCGGACAGGGGGTAGCACCGGGGAGCTGTTTTTT. Looking up the rest from reference TRBV18 and TRBJ2-2 gives the full variable domain: NAGVMQNPRHLVRRRGQEARLRCSPMKGHSHVYWYRQLPEEGLKFMVYLQKENIIDESGMPKERFSAEFPKEGPSILRIQQVVRGDSAAYFCASSPSRTGGSTGELFFGEGSRLTVL.

The V and J genes are TRBV7-8 and TRBJ1-1; D remains ambiguous. In germline, CDR1 is SGHVS, CDR2 FQNEAQ. The CDR3 has 16 amino acids. V was cut by 5 bases and J by 0 bases, with 16 bases left in between. The CDR3 DNA sequence: TGTGCCAGCAGCCCCGAACATGGCAGATTGAACACTGAAGCTTTCTTT. Encoded protein: CASSPEHGRLNTEAFF.

J is TRBJ2-7 and V is TRBV28; TRBD2 is a possible D gene (6 bases). The ends were cut back, 5 bases at V and 4 bases at J, with 21 bases in the middle. Germline V CDR1 and CDR2: MDHEN, SYDVKM. The CDR3 sequence is 16 residues long. As DNA, the CDR3 is TGTGCCAGCAGTGACTGCCCGGCGGGGACGATTTACGAGCAGTACTTC. Translation: CASSDCPAGTIYEQYF. Looking up the rest from reference TRBV28 and TRBJ2-7 gives the full variable domain: DVKVTQSSRYLVKRTGEKVFLECVQDMDHENMFWYRQDPGLGLRLIYFSYDVKMKEKGDIPEGYSVSREKKERFSLILESASTNQTSMYLCASSDCPAGTIYEQYFGPGTRLTVT.

CDR3 protein: CASSPSFRQAWLRGHSPLHF. Here the CDR3 DNA reads TGTGCCAGCTCACCAAGCTTCAGACAGGCTTGGTTACGTGGACATTCACCCCTCCACTTT. This chain joins TRBV18 and TRBJ1-6, with D possibly being TRBD1 (6 bases). Germline assignment: CDR1 KGHSH and CDR2 LQKENI. The ends were cut back, 2 bases at V and 8 bases at J, with 28 bases in the middle. CDR3 length equals 20 residues. Full variable domain (remainder filled in from reference TRBV18 and TRBJ1-6): NAGVMQNPRHLVRRRGQEARLRCSPMKGHSHVYWYRQLPEEGLKFMVYLQKENIIDESGMPKERFSAEFPKEGPSILRIQQVVRGDSAAYFCASSPSFRQAWLRGHSPLHFGNGTRLTVT.

This clone was detected only a few times. V is TRBV25-1 and J is TRBJ1-1, with D possibly being TRBD1 (6 bases). Trimming pared 6 bases from V and 4 bases from J, leaving 21 bases between. The germline gives CDR1 MGHDK, CDR2 SYGVNS. The CDR3 is 16 residues long. The CDR3 region has the DNA TGTGCCAGCAGCGGGGGAGAGGGGGGGAAGGGCACTGAAGCTTTCTTT. It specifies CASSGGEGGKGTEAFF.

The gene calls are TRBV5-1 and TRBJ1-1, with D tentatively TRBD1 (5 bases). The CDR3 extends over 14 amino acids. CDR1 is SGHRS, CDR2 YFSETQ, per germline. With 4 bases removed from V and 3 bases from J, the gap between germline ends came to 13 bases. DNA of the CDR3: TGCGCCAGCAGCCCCACTGGGGGGTACACTGAAGCTTTCTTT. Translating gives CASSPTGGYTEAFF.

The chain recombines TRBV14 with TRBJ1-6, with D maybe TRBD1 (6 bases). The CDR3 covers 17 residues. V was shortened by 1 base and J by 9 bases, with 19 bases between the two germline ends. Germline CDR1 SGHDN, CDR2 FVKESK. The CDR3 nucleotides are TGTGCCAGCAGCCAAGGGGGATCAGGGGTTCAGATTTCACCCCTCCACTTT. Residues: CASSQGGSGVQISPLHF.

V usage is TRBV5-1 and J usage is TRBJ1-6; 8 bases agree with TRBD1. V lost 4 bases and J lost 6; bases outside the gene matches: 6. There are 15 residues in the CDR3. Germline CDR1 and CDR2: SGHRS and YFSETQ. The CDR3 sequence is CASSLRTGINSPLHF. The CDR3 bases are TGCGCCAGCAGCCTTCGGACAGGGATTAATTCACCCCTCCACTTT.

J is TRBJ1-2 and V is TRBV5-6, with TRBD1 identical over 8 bases. V was pared by 3 bases and J by 3 bases, with 1 base of the junction left unmatched. Germline V lookup: CDR1 SGHDT, CDR2 YYEEEE. The CDR3 covers 13 residues. The DNA for the CDR3 is TGTGCCAGCAGCTGGGGACAGGACTATGGCTACACCTTC. This translates into CASSWGQDYGYTF. The whole variable domain, remainder taken from reference TRBV5-6 and TRBJ1-2, is DAGVTQSPTHLIKTRGQQVTLRCSPKSGHDTVSWYQQALGQGPQFIFQYYEEEERQRGNFPDRFSGHQFPNYSSELNVNALLLGDSALYLCASSWGQDYGYTFGSGTRLTVV.

The chain joins TRBV5-6 to TRBJ1-1; TRBD1 aligns across 8 bases. Losses at the gene ends were 4 bases for V and 6 bases for J; bases not matched to a gene: 8. The germline gives CDR1 SGHDT, CDR2 YYEEEE. The CDR3 loop spans 14 amino acids. CDR3 in DNA: TGTGCCAGCAGCCAAACAGGGGGAAACGCTGAAGCTTTCTTT. Translated: CASSQTGGNAEAFF.

The table lists this clone with a count of one. The gene calls are TRBV6-5 and TRBJ1-1; D uncertain. The germline gives CDR1 MNHEY, CDR2 SVGAGI. V lost 6 bases and J 4 bases, leaving 18 bases between the germline ends. The CDR3 is made up of 15 amino acids. CDR3 bases: TGTGCCAGCAGACACCCGGGGAAGAAAGTCACTGAAGCTTTCTTT. Encoded protein: CASRHPGKKVTEAFF.

The rearrangement uses TRBV28 and TRBJ1-1, with D possibly TRBD1 on 6 matching bases. Trimming shortened V by 3 bases and J by 1 base, and 12 bases separated the two germline ends. This CDR3 has 15 amino acids. The germline V gene encodes CDR1 MDHEN and CDR2 SYDVKM. Here the CDR3 reads CASSFGGGPNTEAFF. In DNA form, the CDR3 reads TGTGCCAGCAGTTTCGGGGGGGGGCCGAACACTGAAGCTTTCTTT.

In this sample, this clone turned up a few times. The genes are TRBV18 and TRBJ2-5; a weak D match, TRBD2 (5 bases). The germline CDR1 and CDR2 sequences are KGHSH and LQKENI. This CDR3 contains 13 residues. V was pared by 4 bases and J by 10 bases, with 16 bases between. The CDR3 DNA reads as TGTGCCAGCTCACATATGGACTCCCTGGGCCAGTACTTC. Its translation is CASSHMDSLGQYF.

This chain joins TRBV28 and TRBJ2-3; D uncertain. CDR3 length: 14 residues. Germline V gives CDR1 MDHEN, CDR2 SYDVKM. V lost 3 bases, J lost 0 bases, and 7 bases lay in between. CDR3 in DNA: TGTGCCAGCAGTTTTTCACATAGCACAGATACGCAGTATTTT. Translating gives CASSFSHSTDTQYF.

V and J are TRBV5-6 and TRBJ1-2; 7 nucleotides align to TRBD1. V lost 4 bases, J lost 4 bases, and 4 bases stayed unmatched. The germline CDR1 and CDR2 sequences are SGHDT and YYEEEE. The CDR3 extends over 13 amino acids. The chain's CDR3 is CASSTTGIYGYTF. DNA of the CDR3: TGTGCCAGCAGCACGACAGGGATCTATGGCTACACCTTC.

This chain uses TRBV5-8 with TRBJ2-3; 7 bases line up with TRBD2. CDR3 size: 15 residues. V was clipped by 6 bases and J by 0 bases; unmatched bases: 7. Germline V CDR1 and CDR2: SGHTS, YDEGEE. The CDR3 sequence: CASIGRWISTDTQYF. The CDR3 DNA is TGTGCCAGCATCGGGAGGTGGATCAGCACAGATACGCAGTATTTT.

The chain joins TRBV9 to TRBJ2-3; tentative D call: TRBD2 (6 bases). CDR1 is SGDLS, CDR2 YYNGEE, per germline. This CDR3 has 16 amino acids. Trimming left V 0 bases short and J 2 bases short, with 13 bases between. DNA of the CDR3: TGTGCCAGCAGCGTAGGTGGTAGCGGATACACAGATACGCAGTATTTT. Translated, it gives CASSVGGSGYTDTQYF.

V and J are TRBV5-8 and TRBJ1-1; no definite D call. The germline V gene has CDR1 SGHTS and CDR2 YDEGEE. CDR3 size: 13 residues. Trimming pared 5 bases from V and 1 base from J, leaving 9 bases between. In DNA, the CDR3 is TGTGCCAGCAGGTATTATTGGAACACTGAAGCTTTCTTT. Protein: CASRYYWNTEAFF.

V and J are TRBV19 and TRBJ1-3, with TRBD1 as a possible D gene (5 bases). CDR3 size: 17 residues. V shed 0 bases and J shed 0 bases, with 12 bases lying between them. The germline gives CDR1 LNHDA, CDR2 SQIVND (reference sequence). CDR3 coding DNA: TGTGCCAGTAGTATAGATCCCTGGGGCCGCTCTGGAAACACCATATATTTT. This translates into CASSIDPWGRSGNTIYF.

CDR3 bases: TGTGCCAGCAGCTTGGCGGTAGGGGGCGTCAATCAGCCCCAGCATTTT. Translating it yields CASSLAVGGVNQPQHF. V and J are TRBV5-5 and TRBJ1-5; 7 bases are shared with TRBD1. Germline assignment: CDR1 SGHKS and CDR2 YYEKEE (reference sequence). This CDR3 is 16 amino acids long. The junction had 6 bases not matched to a gene; V was cut back by 0 bases and J by 3 bases.

The chain links TRBV5-1 to TRBJ1-1, with 9 nucleotides matching TRBD1. The CDR3 loop spans 13 amino acids. The germline gives CDR1 SGHRS, CDR2 YFSETQ. Trimming took 4 bases from V and 6 from J; bases not matched to a gene: 4. The CDR3 bases are TGCGCCAGCAGCCAGGACAGGGGCTCTGAAGCTTTCTTT. It is translated as CASSQDRGSEAFF.

The chain carries TRBV6-4 and TRBJ1-2, with 12 bases identical to TRBD1. This CDR3 region has 17 residues. Germline V gene sequence: CDR1 MRHNA, CDR2 SNTAGT. J lost 2 bases, V lost 6 bases, and 10 bases had no gene match. The CDR3 DNA is TGTGCCAGCAGAGGGACCGGGACAGGGGGCGAAAACTATGGCTACACCTTC. It specifies CASRGTGTGGENYGYTF.

The chain links TRBV10-3 to TRBJ1-2, with D uncertain. Between the trimmed V and J ends, which lost 5 bases and 4 bases, there was a span of 8 bases. Per germline, CDR1 ENHRY and CDR2 SYGVKD. This CDR3 has 12 residues. CDR3 in amino acids: CAISRDGYGYTF. The CDR3 DNA follows: TGTGCCATCAGTCGGGATGGCTATGGCTACACCTTC.